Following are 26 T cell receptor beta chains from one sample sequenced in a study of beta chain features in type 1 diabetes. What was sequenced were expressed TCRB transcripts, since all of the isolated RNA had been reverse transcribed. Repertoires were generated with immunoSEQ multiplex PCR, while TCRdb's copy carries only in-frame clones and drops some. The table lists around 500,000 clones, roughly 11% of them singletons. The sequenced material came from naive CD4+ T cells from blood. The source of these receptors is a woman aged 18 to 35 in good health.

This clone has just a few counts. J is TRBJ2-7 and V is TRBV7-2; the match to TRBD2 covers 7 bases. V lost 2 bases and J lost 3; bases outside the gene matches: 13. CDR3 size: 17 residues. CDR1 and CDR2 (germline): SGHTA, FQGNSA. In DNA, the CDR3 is TGTGCCAGCAGCTTAAGGTCAGGCGGCGGGAGTGTCTACGAGCAGTACTTC. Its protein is CASSLRSGGGSVYEQYF.

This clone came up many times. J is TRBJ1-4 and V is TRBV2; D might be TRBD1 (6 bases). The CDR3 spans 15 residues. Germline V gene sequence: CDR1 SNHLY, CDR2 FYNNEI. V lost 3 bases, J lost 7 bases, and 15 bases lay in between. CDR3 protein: CASSERGRPGEKLFF. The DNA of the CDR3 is TGTGCCAGCAGTGAGCGGGGGCGCCCCGGTGAAAAACTGTTTTTT.

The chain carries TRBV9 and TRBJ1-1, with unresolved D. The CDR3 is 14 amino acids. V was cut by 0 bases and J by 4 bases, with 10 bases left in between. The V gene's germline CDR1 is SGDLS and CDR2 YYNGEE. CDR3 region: CASSVGGSLTEAFF. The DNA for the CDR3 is TGTGCCAGCAGCGTAGGGGGTTCCCTCACTGAAGCTTTCTTT.

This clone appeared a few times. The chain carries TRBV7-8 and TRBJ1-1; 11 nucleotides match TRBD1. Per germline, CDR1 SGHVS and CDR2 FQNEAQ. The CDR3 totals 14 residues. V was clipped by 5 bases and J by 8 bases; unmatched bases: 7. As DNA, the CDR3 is TGTGCCAGCAGCACAGGACAGGGGGCTCGCGAAGCTTTCTTT. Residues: CASSTGQGAREAFF.

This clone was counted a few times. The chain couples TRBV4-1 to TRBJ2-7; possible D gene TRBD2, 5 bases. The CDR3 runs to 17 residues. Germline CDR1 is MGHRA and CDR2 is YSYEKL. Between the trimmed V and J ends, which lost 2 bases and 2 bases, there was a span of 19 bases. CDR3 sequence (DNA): TGCGCCAGCAGCCAAACCGATCTAAGCGGACTGCCCTACGAGCAGTACGTC. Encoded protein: CASSQTDLSGLPYEQYV.

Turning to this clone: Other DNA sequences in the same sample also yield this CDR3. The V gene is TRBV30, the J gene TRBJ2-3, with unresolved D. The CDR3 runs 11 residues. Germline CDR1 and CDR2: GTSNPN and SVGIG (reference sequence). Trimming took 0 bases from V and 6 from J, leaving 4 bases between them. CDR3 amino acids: CAWSVGDTQYF. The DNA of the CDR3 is TGTGCCTGGAGTGTTGGGGATACGCAGTATTTT.

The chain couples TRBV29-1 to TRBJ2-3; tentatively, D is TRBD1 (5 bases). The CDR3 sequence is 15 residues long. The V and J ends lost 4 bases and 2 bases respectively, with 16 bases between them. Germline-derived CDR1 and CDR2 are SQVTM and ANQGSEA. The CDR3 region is CSVARGERATDTQYF. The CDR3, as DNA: TGCAGCGTTGCAAGGGGTGAAAGGGCCACAGATACGCAGTATTTT.

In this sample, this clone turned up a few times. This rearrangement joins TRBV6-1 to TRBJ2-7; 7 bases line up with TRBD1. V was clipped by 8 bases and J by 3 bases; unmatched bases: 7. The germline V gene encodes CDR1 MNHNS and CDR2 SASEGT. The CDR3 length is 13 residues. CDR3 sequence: CASRGTVLYEQYV. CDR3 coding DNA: TGTGCCAGCCGTGGGACAGTGCTCTACGAGCAGTACGTC.

The CDR3 nucleotides read TGCGCCAGCAGCCAAGATACTAGTCGGTACGAGCAGTACGTC. Amino acid sequence: CASSQDTSRYEQYV. The chain carries TRBV4-1 and TRBJ2-7; TRBD2 is a possible D gene (5 bases). Germline lookup yields CDR1 MGHRA and CDR2 YSYEKL. The CDR3 runs 14 residues. V shed 0 bases and J shed 4 bases, with 10 bases lying between them.

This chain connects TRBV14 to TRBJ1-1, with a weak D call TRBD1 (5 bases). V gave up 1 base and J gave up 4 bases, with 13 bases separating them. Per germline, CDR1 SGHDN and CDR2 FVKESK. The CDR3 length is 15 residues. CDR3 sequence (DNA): TGTGCCAGCAGCCAAGTGGACGGGGACCGCACTGAAGCTTTCTTT. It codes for CASSQVDGDRTEAFF. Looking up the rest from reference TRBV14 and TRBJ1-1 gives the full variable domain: EAGVTQFPSHSVIEKGQTVTLRCDPISGHDNLYWYRRVMGKEIKFLLHFVKESKQDESGMPNNRFLAERTGGTYSTLKVQPAELEDSGVYFCASSQVDGDRTEAFFGQGTRLTVV.

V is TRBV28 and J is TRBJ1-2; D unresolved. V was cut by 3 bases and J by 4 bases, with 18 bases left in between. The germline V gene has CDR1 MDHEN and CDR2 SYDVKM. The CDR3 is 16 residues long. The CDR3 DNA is TGTGCCAGCAGTTTCGGAACGACTCAAGCGGGCTATGGCTACACCTTC. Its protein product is CASSFGTTQAGYGYTF.

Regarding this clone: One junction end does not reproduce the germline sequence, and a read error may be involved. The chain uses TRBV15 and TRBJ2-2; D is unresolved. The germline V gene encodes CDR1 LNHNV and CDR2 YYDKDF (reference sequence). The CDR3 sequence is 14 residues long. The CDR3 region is CATSRDPRTGELFF. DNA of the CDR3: TGTGCCACCAGCCGAGATCCGAGGACCGGGGAGCTGTTTTTT.

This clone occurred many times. The CDR3 DNA follows: TGTGCCAGCACCATCCGTGGACAGGGGAATCGCAATGAGCAGTTCTTC. Translation gives CASTIRGQGNRNEQFF. The V gene is TRBV7-9, the J gene TRBJ2-1; 9 bases are shared with TRBD1. The CDR3 is 16 amino acids. Germline loops: CDR1 SEHNR, CDR2 FQNEAQ (reference sequence). The V and J ends lost 7 bases and 6 bases, in that order; junction bases with no gene match: 13.

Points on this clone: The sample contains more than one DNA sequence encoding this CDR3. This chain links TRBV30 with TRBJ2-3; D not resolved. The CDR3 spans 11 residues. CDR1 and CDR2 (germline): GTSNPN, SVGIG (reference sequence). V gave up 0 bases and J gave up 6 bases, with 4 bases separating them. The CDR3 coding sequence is TGTGCCTGGAGTGTCCGTGATACGCAGTATTTT. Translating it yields CAWSVRDTQYF.

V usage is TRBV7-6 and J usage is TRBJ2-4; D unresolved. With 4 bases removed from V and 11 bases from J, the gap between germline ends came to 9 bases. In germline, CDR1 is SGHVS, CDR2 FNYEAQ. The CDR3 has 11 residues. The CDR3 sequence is CASSSSHFQYF. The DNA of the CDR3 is TGTGCCAGCAGCTCAAGCCATTTTCAGTACTTC.

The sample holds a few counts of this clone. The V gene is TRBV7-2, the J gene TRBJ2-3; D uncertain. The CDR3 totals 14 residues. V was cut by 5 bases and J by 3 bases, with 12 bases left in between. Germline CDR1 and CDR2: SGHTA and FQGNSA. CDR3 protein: CASSPIRLTDTQYF. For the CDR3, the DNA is TGTGCCAGCAGCCCCATCCGGTTAACAGATACGCAGTATTTT. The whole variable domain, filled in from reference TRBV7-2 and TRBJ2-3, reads GAGVSQSPSNKVTEKGKDVELRCDPISGHTALYWYRQSLGQGLEFLIYFQGNSAPDKSGLPSDRFSAERTGGSVSTLTIQRTQQEDSAVYLCASSPIRLTDTQYFGPGTRLTVL.

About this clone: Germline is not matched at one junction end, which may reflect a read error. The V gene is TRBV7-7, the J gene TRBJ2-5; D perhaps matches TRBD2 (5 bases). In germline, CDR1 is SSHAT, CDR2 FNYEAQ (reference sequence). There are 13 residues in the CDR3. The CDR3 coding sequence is TGTGCTAGCAGCTTAGGACTCAAAGAGACCCAGTACTTC. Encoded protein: CASSLGLKETQYF.

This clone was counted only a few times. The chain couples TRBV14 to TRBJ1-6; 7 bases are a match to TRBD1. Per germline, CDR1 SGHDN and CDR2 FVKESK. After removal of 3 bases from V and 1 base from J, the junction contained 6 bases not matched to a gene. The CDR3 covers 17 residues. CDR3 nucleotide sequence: TGTGCCAGCAGCCAGACAGGGAGAGTGTCCTATAATTCACCCCTCCACTTT. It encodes CASSQTGRVSYNSPLHF.

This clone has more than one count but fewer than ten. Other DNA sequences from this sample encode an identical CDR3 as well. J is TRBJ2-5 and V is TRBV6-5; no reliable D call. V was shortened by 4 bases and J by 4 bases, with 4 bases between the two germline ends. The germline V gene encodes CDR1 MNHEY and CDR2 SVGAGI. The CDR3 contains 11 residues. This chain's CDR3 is CASSSGETQYF. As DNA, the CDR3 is TGTGCCAGCAGTTCCGGAGAGACCCAGTACTTC.

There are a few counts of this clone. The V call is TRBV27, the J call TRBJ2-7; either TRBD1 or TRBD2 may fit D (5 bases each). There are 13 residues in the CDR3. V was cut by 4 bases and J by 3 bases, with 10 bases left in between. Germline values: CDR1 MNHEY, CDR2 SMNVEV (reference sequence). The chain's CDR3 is CASSSGDGYEQYF. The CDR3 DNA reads TGTGCCAGCAGTTCCGGGGACGGCTACGAGCAGTACTTC.

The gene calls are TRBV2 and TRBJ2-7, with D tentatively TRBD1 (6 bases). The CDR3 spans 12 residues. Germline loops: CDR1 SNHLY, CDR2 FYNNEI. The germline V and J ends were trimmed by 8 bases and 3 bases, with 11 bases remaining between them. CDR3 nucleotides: TGTGCCAGCGGGTGGACAGTCTACGAGCAGTACTTC. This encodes CASGWTVYEQYF.

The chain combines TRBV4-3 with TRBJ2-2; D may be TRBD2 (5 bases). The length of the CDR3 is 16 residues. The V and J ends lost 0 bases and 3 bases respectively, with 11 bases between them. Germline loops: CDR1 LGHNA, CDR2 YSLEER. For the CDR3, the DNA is TGCGCCAGCAGCCAAGATGGTAGCGTCTACACCGGGGAGCTGTTTTTT. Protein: CASSQDGSVYTGELFF.

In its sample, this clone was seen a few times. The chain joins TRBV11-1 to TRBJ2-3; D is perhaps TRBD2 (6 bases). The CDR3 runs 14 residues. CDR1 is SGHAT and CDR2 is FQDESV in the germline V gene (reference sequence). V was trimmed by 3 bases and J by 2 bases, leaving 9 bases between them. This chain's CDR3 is CASSFGGATDTQYF. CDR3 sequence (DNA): TGTGCCAGCAGCTTCGGGGGTGCCACAGATACGCAGTATTTT.

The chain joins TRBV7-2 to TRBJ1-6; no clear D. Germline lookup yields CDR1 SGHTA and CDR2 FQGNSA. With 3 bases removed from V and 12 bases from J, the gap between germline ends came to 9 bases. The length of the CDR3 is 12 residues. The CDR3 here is CASSLFPRPLHF. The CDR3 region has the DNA TGTGCCAGCAGCTTGTTCCCCCGACCCCTCCACTTT.

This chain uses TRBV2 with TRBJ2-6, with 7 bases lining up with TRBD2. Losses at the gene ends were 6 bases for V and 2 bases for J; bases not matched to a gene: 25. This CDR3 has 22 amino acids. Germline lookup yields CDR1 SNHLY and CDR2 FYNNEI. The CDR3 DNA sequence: TGTGCCAGCAGCCTGTTCGGACCTAACGACGGAGGGAGGGCCCCTGGGGCCAACGTCCTGACTTTC. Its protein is CASSLFGPNDGGRAPGANVLTF.

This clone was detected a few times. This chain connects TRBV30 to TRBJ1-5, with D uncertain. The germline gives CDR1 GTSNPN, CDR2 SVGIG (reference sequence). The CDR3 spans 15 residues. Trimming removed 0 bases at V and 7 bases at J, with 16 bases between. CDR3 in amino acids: CAWSVRSGVGQPQHF. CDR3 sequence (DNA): TGTGCCTGGAGTGTGAGATCAGGAGTAGGACAGCCCCAGCATTTT.